Below are 31 T cell receptor beta chains sequenced from a single sample in a study of shared clonotypes between healthy human individuals (dated by TCRdb to 2020 to 2022). Library creation used the immunoSEQ multiplex PCR assay. TCRdb's version of the immuneACCESS table is confined to in-frame rearrangements and falls short of the full clone set. An unresolved V gene accounts for under half of the shortfall where checked; the remainder is of unknown origin. The sample data list about 1.5 million clones, and roughly 98% of these were observed just once. About 0.4% of the sample lies in the top ten. Material for sequencing was naive CD4+ T cells sorted from blood. According to the study, the label for this sample's cell subset or site signals: CD45RA+ positively selected. The origin of the receptors is a man under 40 in good health.

The CDR3 here is CASSTGTTYNEQFF. The CDR3, as DNA: TGTGCCAGCTCCACCGGGACTACCTACAATGAGCAGTTCTTC. This rearrangement joins TRBV2 to TRBJ2-1; 7 bases are shared with TRBD2. Trimming removed 8 bases from V and 2 bases from J; junction bases left unmatched: 6. Germline values: CDR1 SNHLY, CDR2 FYNNEI. This CDR3 has 14 amino acids.

This clone was seen just once. The rearrangement uses TRBV18 and TRBJ2-1; D perhaps matches TRBD1 (5 bases). This CDR3 is 16 amino acids long. Germline CDR1 is KGHSH and CDR2 is LQKENI. V was clipped by 3 bases and J by 6 bases, with 18 bases between them. CDR3: CASSPQAPGIGNEQFF. CDR3 coding DNA: TGTGCCAGCTCACCCCAGGCCCCAGGGATAGGCAATGAGCAGTTCTTC.

This clone has just one count. This chain links TRBV4-1 with TRBJ2-1, with TRBD2 identical over 10 bases. V gave up 8 bases and J gave up 7 bases; unmatched junction bases: 11. The germline CDR1 and CDR2 sequences are MGHRA and YSYEKL. The CDR3 has 15 residues. In nucleotides, the CDR3 is TGCGCCAGCTCCCGTCTAGCGGGAGTGGAGAATGAGCAGTTCTTC. This encodes CASSRLAGVENEQFF.

This chain links TRBV7-2 with TRBJ2-7, with 10 positions matching TRBD2. Unmatched junction bases numbered 5, after V lost 3 bases and J lost 6 bases. The CDR3 extends over 14 amino acids. The germline V gene encodes CDR1 SGHTA and CDR2 FQGNSA. The CDR3 loop reads CASSFASGRAEQYF. CDR3 DNA sequence: TGTGCCAGCAGCTTCGCTAGCGGGAGAGCCGAGCAGTACTTC.

The CDR3 region is CATSRADKAFVRDEQFF. CDR3 DNA sequence: TGTGCCACCAGCAGAGCCGACAAGGCCTTTGTTCGTGATGAGCAGTTCTTC. The chain joins TRBV15 to TRBJ2-1; no clear D. The ends were cut back, 1 base at V and 8 bases at J, with 21 bases in the middle. CDR3 length: 17 amino acids. CDR1 is LNHNV and CDR2 is YYDKDF in the germline V gene (reference sequence).

The chain employs TRBV2 and TRBJ1-5; 7 nucleotides align to TRBD1. V dropped 0 bases and J dropped 4; count of bases not matched to a gene: 0. The CDR3 consists of 14 residues. Germline CDR1 is SNHLY and CDR2 is FYNNEI. CDR3 bases: TGTGCCAGCAGTGAAGCCAGGGGGAATCAGCCCCAGCATTTT. This encodes CASSEARGNQPQHF.

The genes are TRBV5-1 and TRBJ2-5, with D perhaps given as TRBD1 or TRBD2 (5 bases each). CDR1 and CDR2 (germline): SGHRS, YFSETQ. Trimming removed 0 bases at V and 0 bases at J, with 9 bases between. CDR3 size: 15 residues. CDR3 in amino acids: CASSLAVGDQETQYF. The CDR3 DNA sequence: TGCGCCAGCAGCTTGGCCGTGGGGGACCAAGAGACCCAGTACTTC.

The V gene is TRBV5-1, the J gene TRBJ2-3; a weak D match, TRBD2 (7 bases). Trimming shortened V by 0 bases and J by 4 bases, and 15 bases separated the two germline ends. Germline values: CDR1 SGHRS, CDR2 YFSETQ. This CDR3 has 16 residues. CDR3 sequence reads: CASSLAGGTRADTQYF. The DNA of the CDR3 is TGCGCCAGCAGCTTGGCCGGGGGGACAAGGGCAGATACGCAGTATTTT.

The rearrangement links TRBV28 to TRBJ1-1; D is undetermined. Germline-derived CDR1 and CDR2 are MDHEN and SYDVKM. The CDR3 length is 11 residues. V lost 8 bases and J lost 0, with 4 bases in between. This chain's CDR3 is CASELNTEAFF. Here the CDR3 DNA reads TGTGCCAGCGAATTGAACACTGAAGCTTTCTTT.

The V and J genes are TRBV28 and TRBJ2-4; D remains unclear. Germline V gives CDR1 MDHEN, CDR2 SYDVKM. The ends were cut back, 1 base at V and 3 bases at J, with 13 bases in the middle. There are 16 residues in the CDR3. As DNA, the CDR3 is TGTGCCAGCAGTTTATTTGGTCAGCATGGCAAAAACATTCAGTACTTC. Translating it yields CASSLFGQHGKNIQYF.

Comments on this clone: The same CDR3 arises from other DNA sequences in this sample as well. The V call is TRBV19, the J call TRBJ2-5; either TRBD1 or TRBD2 may supply D (6 bases each). Per the germline V gene, CDR1 is LNHDA and CDR2 is SQIVND (reference sequence). The V end lost 3 bases, the J end lost 4 bases, and 12 bases lay between the germline ends. CDR3 length equals 14 residues. The CDR3 DNA reads as TGTGCCAGTAGTATCGGCAGGGGAGGAGAGACCCAGTACTTC. This sequence encodes CASSIGRGGETQYF. The whole variable domain, filled in from reference TRBV19 and TRBJ2-5, reads DGGITQSPKYLFRKEGQNVTLSCEQNLNHDAMYWYRQDPGQGLRLIYYSQIVNDFQKGDIAEGYSVSREKKESFPLTVTSAQKNPTAFYLCASSIGRGGETQYFGPGTRLLVL.

The chain combines TRBV18 with TRBJ2-3, with unresolved D. Looked up from germline, CDR1 is KGHSH and CDR2 is LQKENI. This CDR3 is 15 amino acids long. The V and J ends lost 6 bases and 0 bases respectively, with 13 bases between them. The CDR3 DNA sequence: TGTGCCAGCTCCCCCCAACTTAGTAGCACAGATACGCAGTATTTT. Translation gives CASSPQLSSTDTQYF.

This clone was detected only once. V gene TRBV6-6 combines with J gene TRBJ1-2; 10 positions agree with TRBD1. The CDR3 is 16 residues long. Germline V gene data show CDR1 as MNHNY and CDR2 as SVGAGI (reference sequence). The ends lost 5 bases at V and 3 bases at J; junction bases unmatched: 9. The CDR3 DNA is TGTGCCAGCAGTATCACCTGGACAGGGGGGGACTATGGCTACACCTTC. Its protein is CASSITWTGGDYGYTF.

The chain links TRBV5-1 to TRBJ2-3; D is possibly TRBD2 (6 bases). The CDR3 covers 16 residues. Germline V gene lookup returns CDR1 SGHRS and CDR2 YFSETQ. Trimming took off 2 bases at V and 3 bases at J, with 16 bases between the two ends. CDR3 loop: CASSFLGRIQTDTQYF. The CDR3 nucleotides are TGCGCCAGCAGCTTCTTGGGGAGGATTCAAACAGATACGCAGTATTTT.

The rearrangement links TRBV18 to TRBJ2-1; D remains unclear. There are 16 residues in the CDR3. V was clipped by 3 bases and J by 9 bases, with 21 bases between them. Germline lookup yields CDR1 KGHSH and CDR2 LQKENI. CDR3 loop: CASSPFFLQAGAEQFF. CDR3 bases: TGTGCCAGCTCACCTTTTTTTTTACAAGCAGGAGCTGAGCAGTTCTTC.

This clone was seen a handful of times. The V and J genes are TRBV7-3 and TRBJ1-2; D remains unclear. CDR3 size: 14 residues. Germline values: CDR1 SGHTA, CDR2 FQGTGA. V shed 1 base and J shed 3 bases, with 9 bases lying between them. In nucleotides, the CDR3 is TGTGCCAGCAGCTTAAGGCCGATATACTATGGCTACACCTTC. Translating it yields CASSLRPIYYGYTF.

This chain connects TRBV11-2 to TRBJ2-7; D remains ambiguous. Germline V gives CDR1 SGHAT, CDR2 FQNNGV. The CDR3 runs to 13 residues. Trimming removed 3 bases from V and 2 bases from J, with 8 bases in between. The CDR3 DNA follows: TGTGCCAGCAGCTTTAATTCCGCCTACGAGCAGTACTTC. It yields the protein CASSFNSAYEQYF.

The gene calls are TRBV6-1 and TRBJ2-3; D is perhaps TRBD1 (5 bases). The V gene lost 1 base and the J gene lost 5 bases, with 10 bases spanning the gap. CDR3 length: 14 residues. Germline CDR1 reads MNHNS; CDR2 reads SASEGT. CDR3 bases: TGTGCCAGCAGTGAAGTCCCCAGGGTAGATACGCAGTATTTT. It codes for CASSEVPRVDTQYF.

This clone is a singleton in its sample. The chain couples TRBV27 to TRBJ2-3; possibly TRBD1 for D (6 bases). CDR3 length equals 15 residues. Trimming removed 3 bases from V and 4 bases from J, with 14 bases in between. CDR1 is MNHEY and CDR2 is SMNVEV in the germline V gene (reference sequence). CDR3 amino acids: CASSFGGPGADTQYF. The CDR3 nucleotides are TGTGCCAGCAGTTTCGGTGGGCCAGGGGCAGATACGCAGTATTTT.

The V call is TRBV21-1, the J call TRBJ1-1. TRBV21-1 is a listed pseudogene. CDR3 length: 13 residues. The CDR3 reads CASSKTKGPEAFF. DNA for the CDR3: TGTGCCAGCAGCAAAACTAAAGGGCCTGAAGCTTTCTTT.

The chain joins TRBV6-1 to TRBJ1-2; D uncertain. Germline CDR1 is MNHNS and CDR2 is SASEGT. The V end lost 2 bases, the J end lost 0 bases, and 10 bases lay between the germline ends. This CDR3 comprises 15 residues. In nucleotides, the CDR3 is TGTGCCAGCAGTGAATCCCCAGGAGCTAACTATGGCTACACCTTC. As protein: CASSESPGANYGYTF.

The chain carries TRBV29-1 and TRBJ2-7; D gene ambiguous. V lost 7 bases and J 3 bases, leaving 13 bases between the germline ends. The CDR3 is made up of 12 amino acids. Germline V lookup: CDR1 SQVTM, CDR2 ANQGSEA. The CDR3 spells CSAGSDCYEQYF. Here the CDR3 DNA reads TGCAGCGCTGGCTCGGATTGCTACGAGCAGTACTTC.

The J gene is TRBJ2-3, the V gene TRBV9; D not resolved. Trimming left V 4 bases short and J 5 bases short, with 14 bases between. The germline CDR1 and CDR2 sequences are SGDLS and YYNGEE. The CDR3 is 14 residues long. For the CDR3, the DNA is TGTGCCAGCAGCAAAGACGGTGTGCGAGATACGCAGTATTTT. This codes for CASSKDGVRDTQYF. The full variable domain, its missing parts supplied by reference TRBV9 and TRBJ2-3, is DSGVTQTPKHLITATGQRVTLRCSPRSGDLSVYWYQQSLDQGLQFLIQYYNGEERAKGNILERFSAQQFPDLHSELNLSSLELGDSALYFCASSKDGVRDTQYFGPGTRLTVL.

V and J are TRBV18 and TRBJ2-5; 8 nucleotides match TRBD1. Germline lookup yields CDR1 KGHSH and CDR2 LQKENI. Trimming removed 1 base from V and 4 bases from J; junction bases left unmatched: 8. The CDR3 is 16 amino acids. CDR3 loop: CASSPLAGGVRETQYF. The DNA for the CDR3 is TGTGCCAGCTCACCACTAGCAGGGGGCGTCAGAGAGACCCAGTACTTC. Looking up the rest from reference TRBV18 and TRBJ2-5 gives the full variable domain: NAGVMQNPRHLVRRRGQEARLRCSPMKGHSHVYWYRQLPEEGLKFMVYLQKENIIDESGMPKERFSAEFPKEGPSILRIQQVVRGDSAAYFCASSPLAGGVRETQYFGPGTRLLVL.

This chain joins TRBV27 and TRBJ2-3; TRBD2 agrees at 13 bases. Losses at the gene ends were 5 bases for V and 3 bases for J; bases not matched to a gene: 8. Germline assignment: CDR1 MNHEY and CDR2 SMNVEV (reference sequence). This CDR3 has 17 amino acids. CDR3 coding DNA: TGTGCCAGCAGTGCCCCCGGACTAGCGGGAGAAACAGATACGCAGTATTTT. Its translation: CASSAPGLAGETDTQYF.

The CDR3 coding sequence is TGTGCCAGCAGTGAAGCGGTTTCCATGAGACAGGGAACCGGGTTTAGGGAGACCCAGTACTTC. This codes for CASSEAVSMRQGTGFRETQYF. The chain carries TRBV6-1 and TRBJ2-5, with 7 positions matching TRBD1. Germline lookup yields CDR1 MNHNS and CDR2 SASEGT. This CDR3 spans 21 amino acids. With 0 bases clipped from V and 5 bases from J, the junction kept 24 bases outside the gene matches.

This rearrangement joins TRBV9 to TRBJ2-1; D gene uncertain. V lost 1 base and J lost 5, with 7 bases in between. CDR1 and CDR2 from the germline V gene are SGDLS and YYNGEE. The CDR3 runs to 13 residues. DNA for the CDR3: TGTGCCAGCAGCGTATCCATTGACAATGAGCAGTTCTTC. It yields the protein CASSVSIDNEQFF.

CDR3 DNA: TGTGCCAGCAGCAGGACAGGTCAGAATGAAAAACTGTTTTTT. The encoded protein is CASSRTGQNEKLFF. The chain carries TRBV9 and TRBJ1-4, with 7 bases lining up with TRBD1. Germline V gene sequence: CDR1 SGDLS, CDR2 YYNGEE. The CDR3 sequence is 14 residues long. The trim removed 4 bases at V and 5 bases at J, leaving 5 bases unmatched.

The rearrangement links TRBV27 to TRBJ1-5, with D maybe TRBD1 (6 bases). The V and J ends lost 5 bases and 1 base respectively, with 15 bases between them. CDR3 size: 16 residues. Germline V gene lookup returns CDR1 MNHEY and CDR2 SMNVEV (reference sequence). The CDR3 here is CASSPWTEGSNQPQHF. The CDR3 DNA reads as TGTGCCAGCAGTCCTTGGACAGAGGGAAGCAATCAGCCCCAGCATTTT.

This chain uses TRBV6-5 with TRBJ2-2; tentative D call: TRBD1 (5 bases). V shed 6 bases and J shed 6 bases, with 8 bases lying between them. The CDR3 is 12 amino acids. Germline CDR1 is MNHEY and CDR2 is SVGAGI. DNA for the CDR3: TGTGCCAGCAGCGACAGTGCCGGGGAGCTGTTTTTT. It is translated as CASSDSAGELFF.

The rearrangement joins TRBV27 to TRBJ2-3; the match to TRBD2 covers 7 bases. J gave up 5 bases and V 2 bases, and 4 bases lay outside the gene matches. The CDR3 loop spans 14 amino acids. Looked up from germline, CDR1 is MNHEY and CDR2 is SMNVEV (reference sequence). The CDR3 region is CASSLNPGGDTQYF. Here the CDR3 DNA reads TGTGCCAGCAGTTTAAATCCGGGAGGAGATACGCAGTATTTT.